This entry lists 22 T cell receptor beta chains sequenced from one sample in a study of CD8 T cells in Susac syndrome. With random hexamers, reverse transcription was performed on about 0.45 to 1 ug of RNA. TCRdb redid the calling of the immunoSEQ multiplex PCR reads with MiXCR, one entry per CDR3 protein. The sample holds about 150,000 distinct CDR3 sequences, approximately 94% seen once. The specimen was CD4+ T cells from PBMCs. These receptors originate from a human donor with multiple sclerosis.

The chain links TRBV6-2 or TRBV6-3 to TRBJ2-7; TRBD2 agrees at 7 bases. J was trimmed by 5 bases and V by 6 bases; bases with no gene match: 13. The CDR3 totals 15 residues. Germline-derived CDR1 and CDR2 are MNHEY and SVGEGT. Here the CDR3 reads CASSPAGGSPHEQYF. The CDR3 region has the DNA TGTGCCAGCAGCCCAGCCGGCGGGAGTCCCCACGAGCAGTACTTC.

This chain links TRBV12-3 or TRBV12-4 with TRBJ2-1; D unclear. The CDR3 sequence is 15 residues long. V was clipped by 4 bases and J by 0 bases, with 10 bases between them. CDR3 loop: CASSSQSGSYNEQFF. DNA for the CDR3: TGTGCCAGCAGTTCCCAGTCGGGCTCCTACAATGAGCAGTTCTTC.

The V gene is TRBV18, the J gene TRBJ2-3; 11 nucleotides line up with TRBD2. Per germline, CDR1 KGHSH and CDR2 LQKENI. The CDR3 totals 14 residues. Trimming at V came to 6 bases and at J to 6 bases, leaving 5 bases not matched to a gene. CDR3 DNA sequence: TGTGCCAGCTCCCCGGGACTAGCGGCGGATACGCAGTATTTT. Its translation: CASSPGLAADTQYF.

This rearrangement joins TRBV5-1 to TRBJ2-7; weak D call: TRBD2 (6 bases). V was cut by 1 base and J by 6 bases, with 11 bases left in between. CDR3 length equals 13 residues. Germline loops: CDR1 SGHRS, CDR2 YFSETQ. CDR3 in DNA: TGCGCCAGCAGCTTGTCGGAGGGGATCGAGCAGTACTTC. Translating gives CASSLSEGIEQYF.

This chain joins TRBV2 and TRBJ1-5; D gene uncertain. The CDR3 is 12 residues long. Trimming cost V 7 bases and J 0 bases, with 4 bases left between them. Germline V gene data show CDR1 as SNHLY and CDR2 as FYNNEI. The CDR3 DNA reads as TGTGCCAGCAAGTATAGCAATCAGCCCCAGCATTTT. Translating it yields CASKYSNQPQHF. Using reference TRBV2 and TRBJ1-5 for the parts outside the CDR3, the full variable domain is EPEVTQTPSHQVTQMGQEVILRCVPISNHLYFYWYRQILGQKVEFLVSFYNNEISEKSEIFDDQFSVERPDGSNFTLKIRSTKLEDSAMYFCASKYSNQPQHFGDGTRLSIL.

This clonotype was found a few times. Germline is not matched at one junction end, which may reflect a read error. The CDR3 DNA reads TGTGCCAGCAGCTTAGCGGGGGCTAGCACAGATACGCAGTATTTT. It translates to CASSLAGASTDTQYF. The chain joins TRBV5-1 to TRBJ2-3, with 9 bases lining up with TRBD2. Germline-derived CDR1 and CDR2 are SGHRS and YFSETQ. The CDR3 is 15 residues long.

The chain combines TRBV5-6 with TRBJ2-7, with 11 bases identical to TRBD2. This CDR3 is 15 amino acids long. Germline V gives CDR1 SGHDT, CDR2 YYEEEE. J lost 3 bases, V lost 2 bases, and 4 bases had no gene match. The CDR3 region has the DNA TGTGCCAGCAGCTTTCGAACTAGCGGGAGCTACGAGCAGTACTTC. The encoded protein is CASSFRTSGSYEQYF.

This clonotype was seen more than once but under ten times. CDR3 in DNA: TGTGCCAGCAGTTACACAGGGACAGAAGCCTACACCATATATTTT. Translating gives CASSYTGTEAYTIYF. V and J are TRBV6-5 and TRBJ1-3; 7 bases are shared with TRBD1. J lost 8 bases, V lost 2 bases, and 9 bases had no gene match. This CDR3 spans 15 amino acids. Germline values: CDR1 MNHEY, CDR2 SVGAGI.

The chain has TRBV28 and TRBJ1-5, with D perhaps TRBD1 (6 bases). Germline values: CDR1 MDHEN, CDR2 SYDVKM. V was cut by 4 bases and J by 6 bases, with 19 bases left in between. The CDR3 totals 16 residues. The CDR3 sequence is CASSYRRGAEGQPQHF. For the CDR3, the DNA is TGTGCCAGCAGTTACCGACGGGGGGCCGAAGGTCAGCCCCAGCATTTT.

A remark on this clonotype: The junction differs from germline at one of its ends, possibly a read error. V gene TRBV27 combines with J gene TRBJ2-7, with 10 bases matching TRBD1. The CDR3 consists of 13 residues. Germline CDR1 is MNHEY and CDR2 is SMNVEV (reference sequence). CDR3 in DNA: TGTGCTAGCAGTCGCGACAGGGGGCGGGAGCAGTACTTC. Protein: CASSRDRGREQYF.

The chain has TRBV7-3 and TRBJ2-1; 8 nucleotides line up with TRBD1. Per germline, CDR1 SGHTA and CDR2 FQGTGA. The V and J ends lost 4 bases and 7 bases, in that order; junction bases with no gene match: 9. This CDR3 region has 15 residues. CDR3 nucleotide sequence: TGTGCCAGCAGCTCGCTACAGGGGGGAACGAATGAGCAGTTCTTC. The encoded protein is CASSSLQGGTNEQFF. The full variable domain, its missing parts supplied by reference TRBV7-3 and TRBJ2-1, is GAGVSQTPSNKVTEKGKYVELRCDPISGHTALYWYRQSLGQGPEFLIYFQGTGAADDSGLPNDRFFAVRPEGSVSTLKIQRTERGDSAVYLCASSSLQGGTNEQFFGPGTRLTVL.

The chain joins TRBV11-2 to TRBJ2-5; D remains unclear. The CDR3 is made up of 12 amino acids. Germline loops: CDR1 SGHAT, CDR2 FQNNGV. V was pared by 2 bases and J by 1 base, with 2 bases between. CDR3 amino acids: CASSLPQETQYF. The CDR3 nucleotides are TGTGCCAGCAGCTTACCCCAAGAGACCCAGTACTTC.

A remark on this clonotype: At one of its ends the junction is not consistent with the germline gene, which may arise from a read error. The genes are TRBV3-1 and TRBJ2-1, with D unresolved. CDR3 length: 14 residues. CDR1 is LGHDT and CDR2 is YNNKEL in the germline V gene (reference sequence). For the CDR3, the DNA is TGTGCCAGCAGCCAAGTCAACCATGCCAATGAGCTGTTCTTC. It encodes CASSQVNHANELFF.

The V and J genes are TRBV10-3 and TRBJ2-1; TRBD2 might be the D (6 bases). V was shortened by 6 bases and J by 7 bases, with 10 bases between the two germline ends. This CDR3 has 12 amino acids. The germline CDR1 and CDR2 sequences are ENHRY and SYGVKD. The CDR3 protein is CAIREGGNEQFF. DNA of the CDR3: TGTGCCATCAGGGAGGGAGGAAATGAGCAGTTCTTC.

The chain employs TRBV24-1 and TRBJ1-2; no clear D gene. Trimming stripped 3 bases from V and 7 bases from J, with 5 bases between. Per the germline V gene, CDR1 is KGHDR and CDR2 is SFDVKD. The CDR3 length is 11 residues. CDR3 region: CATSDKGGYTF. DNA of the CDR3: TGTGCCACCAGTGATAAAGGTGGCTACACCTTC.

This rearrangement joins TRBV9 to TRBJ2-3; no reliable D call. Germline CDR1 is SGDLS and CDR2 is YYNGEE. V was clipped by 0 bases and J by 5 bases, with 1 base between them. CDR3 length: 11 residues. The DNA for the CDR3 is TGTGCCAGCAGCGTAGAAGATACGCAGTATTTT. It yields the protein CASSVEDTQYF.

V and J are TRBV11-2 and TRBJ2-7; D possibly corresponds to TRBD2 (5 bases). CDR1 is SGHAT, CDR2 FQNNGV, per germline. The CDR3 extends over 15 amino acids. The germline V and J ends were trimmed by 3 bases and 9 bases, with 21 bases remaining between them. The CDR3, as DNA: TGTGCCAGCAGCTTTTCGCTGGACTTGAACACCATGCAGTACTTC. Protein: CASSFSLDLNTMQYF. Supplemented by reference TRBV11-2 and TRBJ2-7, the full variable domain reads EAGVAQSPRYKIIEKRQSVAFWCNPISGHATLYWYQQILGQGPKLLIQFQNNGVVDDSQLPKDRFSAERLKGVDSTLKIQPAKLEDSAVYLCASSFSLDLNTMQYFGPGTRLTVT.

The chain carries TRBV5-1 and TRBJ1-2, with D unresolved. CDR1 is SGHRS and CDR2 is YFSETQ in the germline V gene. This CDR3 is built from 13 residues. Trimming stripped 2 bases from V and 4 bases from J, with 9 bases between. In DNA, the CDR3 is TGCGCCAGCAGCTTCGAACCCCCCTATGGCTACACCTTC. It codes for CASSFEPPYGYTF.

The chain couples TRBV10-3 to TRBJ1-4; D uncertain. There are 15 residues in the CDR3. Trimming took off 6 bases at V and 0 bases at J, with 11 bases between the two ends. The germline gives CDR1 ENHRY, CDR2 SYGVKD. The CDR3 region is CAIRRNLATNEKLFF. CDR3 nucleotide sequence: TGTGCCATCAGACGGAACCTGGCAACTAATGAAAAACTGTTTTTT.

The chain combines TRBV30 with TRBJ2-3; TRBD1 might be the D (6 bases). CDR1 is GTSNPN, CDR2 SVGIG, per germline (reference sequence). V gave up 5 bases and J gave up 2 bases, with 14 bases separating them. The CDR3 is 14 amino acids. CDR3 DNA sequence: TGTGCCTGGGGGCGACAGGTTAACACAGATACGCAGTATTTT. Translating it yields CAWGRQVNTDTQYF. Variable domain in full (rest from reference TRBV30 and TRBJ2-3): SQTIHQWPATLVQPVGSPLSLECTVEGTSNPNLYWYRQAAGRGLQLLFYSVGIGQISSEVPQNLSASRPQDRQFILSSKKLLLSDSGFYLCAWGRQVNTDTQYFGPGTRLTVL.

J is TRBJ1-2 and V is TRBV5-1; 7 bases line up with TRBD1. After removal of 3 bases from V and 7 bases from J, the junction contained 6 bases not matched to a gene. Germline V gene lookup returns CDR1 SGHRS and CDR2 YFSETQ. The CDR3 loop spans 13 amino acids. This CDR3 is CASSSSDRAGYTF. The CDR3, as DNA: TGCGCCAGCAGCTCCTCCGACAGGGCTGGCTACACCTTC.

The chain combines TRBV6-5 with TRBJ2-2; no definite D call. In germline, CDR1 is MNHEY, CDR2 SVGAGI. The CDR3 loop spans 13 amino acids. Trimming left V 6 bases short and J 4 bases short, with 9 bases between. The CDR3 reads CASSVPGTGELFF. In DNA, the CDR3 is TGTGCCAGCAGCGTACCGGGCACCGGGGAGCTGTTTTTT.